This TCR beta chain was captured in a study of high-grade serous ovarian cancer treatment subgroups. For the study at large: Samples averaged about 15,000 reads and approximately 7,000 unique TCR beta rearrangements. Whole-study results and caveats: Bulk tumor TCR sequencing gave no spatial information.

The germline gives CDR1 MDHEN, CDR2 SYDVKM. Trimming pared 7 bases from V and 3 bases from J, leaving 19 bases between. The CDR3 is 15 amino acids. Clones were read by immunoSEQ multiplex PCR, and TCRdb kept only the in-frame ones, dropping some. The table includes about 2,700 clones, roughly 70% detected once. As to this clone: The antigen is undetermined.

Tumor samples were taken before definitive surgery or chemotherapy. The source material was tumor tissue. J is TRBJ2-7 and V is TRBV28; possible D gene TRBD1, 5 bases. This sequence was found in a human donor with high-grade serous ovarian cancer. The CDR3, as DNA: TGTGCCAGCACCCCACCAGGGAATCCCATCTACGAGCAGTACTTC. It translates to CASTPPGNPIYEQYF.